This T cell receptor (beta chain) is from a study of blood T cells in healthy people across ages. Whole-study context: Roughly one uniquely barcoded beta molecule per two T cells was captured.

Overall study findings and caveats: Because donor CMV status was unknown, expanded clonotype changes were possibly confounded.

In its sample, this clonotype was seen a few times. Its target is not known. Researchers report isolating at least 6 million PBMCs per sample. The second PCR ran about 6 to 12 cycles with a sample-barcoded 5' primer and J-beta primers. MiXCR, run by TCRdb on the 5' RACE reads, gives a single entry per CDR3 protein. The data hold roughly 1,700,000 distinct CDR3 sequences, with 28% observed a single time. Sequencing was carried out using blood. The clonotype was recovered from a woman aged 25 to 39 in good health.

CDR3 sequence reads: CASSFLGPRGETQYF. DNA of the CDR3: TGTGCCAGCAGTTTCCTGGGTCCAAGAGGGGAGACCCAGTACTTC. The gene calls are TRBV28 and TRBJ2-5, with D perhaps matching TRBD2 (5 bases). The CDR3 length is 15 residues. CDR1 is MDHEN, CDR2 SYDVKM, per germline. Trimming pared 3 bases from V and 5 bases from J, leaving 16 bases between. Full variable domain (remainder filled in from reference TRBV28 and TRBJ2-5): DVKVTQSSRYLVKRTGEKVFLECVQDMDHENMFWYRQDPGLGLRLIYFSYDVKMKEKGDIPEGYSVSREKKERFSLILESASTNQTSMYLCASSFLGPRGETQYFGPGTRLLVL.